The 3 T cell receptor beta chains in this list originate from one sample, sequenced in a study of T cells in Graves' hyperthyroidism and ophthalmopathy. Amplification of TCR beta CDR3 regions used RNA as the template. The HTBI primer set was used in a first-round RT-PCR of the TCR CDR3. Via MiXCR, TCRdb re-called the multiplex PCR reads, giving one row per CDR3 protein. Altogether about 590,000 distinct CDR3 sequences are present, 15% to 18% being singletons, with the ten largest covering under 7.5%. The sequenced sample was blood. The source is a woman aged 25-40 years with Graves' hyperthyroidism.

There are many counts of this clonotype. The chain couples TRBV7-2 to TRBJ2-1, with 14 bases aligning to TRBD2. The V gene end was trimmed by 2 bases and the J gene end by 7 bases; junction bases not matched to a gene: 4. This CDR3 has 16 amino acids. Looked up from germline, CDR1 is SGHTA and CDR2 is FQGNSA. CDR3 nucleotides: TGTGCCAGCAGCTTACGGGGACTAGCGGGAGTAAATGAGCAGTTCTTC. This sequence encodes CASSLRGLAGVNEQFF.

Many counts were recorded for this clonotype. The chain has TRBV3-1 and TRBJ2-7, with TRBD1 matching 9 bases. The CDR3 totals 16 residues. Germline CDR1 is LGHDT and CDR2 is YNNKEL (reference sequence). V was pared by 1 base and J by 0 bases, with 4 bases of the junction left unmatched. CDR3 region: CASSQAGTGSSYEQYF. The CDR3 bases are TGTGCCAGCAGCCAAGCCGGGACAGGGAGCTCCTACGAGCAGTACTTC.

Concerning this clonotype itself: This may come from a read error, since a much larger clone is one base off. The chain combines TRBV6-5 with TRBJ1-1; D call uncertain. The CDR3 totals 15 residues. CDR1 and CDR2 from the germline V gene are MNHEY and SVGAGI. The CDR3 sequence is CVSSYPKPGFPEAFF. CDR3 DNA: TGTGTCAGCAGTTACCCTAAACCTGGATTTCCTGAAGCTTTCTTT.